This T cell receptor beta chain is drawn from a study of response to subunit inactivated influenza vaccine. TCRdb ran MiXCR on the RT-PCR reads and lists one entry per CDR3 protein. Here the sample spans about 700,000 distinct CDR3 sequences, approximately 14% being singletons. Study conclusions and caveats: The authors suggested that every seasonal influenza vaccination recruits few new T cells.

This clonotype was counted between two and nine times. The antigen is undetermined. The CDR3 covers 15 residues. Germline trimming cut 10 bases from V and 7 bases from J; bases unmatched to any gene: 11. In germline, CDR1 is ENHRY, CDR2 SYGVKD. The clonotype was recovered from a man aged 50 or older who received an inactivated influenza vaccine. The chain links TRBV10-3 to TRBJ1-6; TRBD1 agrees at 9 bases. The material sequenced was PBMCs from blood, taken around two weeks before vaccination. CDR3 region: CASGLSGQGNSPLHF. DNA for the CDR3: TGTGCCAGCGGACTATCGGGACAGGGAAATTCACCCCTCCACTTT.